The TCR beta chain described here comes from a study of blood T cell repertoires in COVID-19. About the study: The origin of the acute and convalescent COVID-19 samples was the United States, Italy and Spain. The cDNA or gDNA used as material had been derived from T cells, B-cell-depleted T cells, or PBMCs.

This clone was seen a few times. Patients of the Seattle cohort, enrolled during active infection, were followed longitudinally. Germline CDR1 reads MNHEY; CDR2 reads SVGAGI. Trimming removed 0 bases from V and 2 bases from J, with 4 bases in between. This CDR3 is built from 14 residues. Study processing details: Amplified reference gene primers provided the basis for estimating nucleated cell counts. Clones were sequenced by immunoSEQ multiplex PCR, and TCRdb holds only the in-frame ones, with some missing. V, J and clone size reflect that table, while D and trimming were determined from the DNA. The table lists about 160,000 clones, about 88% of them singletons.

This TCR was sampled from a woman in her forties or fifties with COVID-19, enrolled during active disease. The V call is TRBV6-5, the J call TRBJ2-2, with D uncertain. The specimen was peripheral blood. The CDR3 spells CASSYSGNTGELFF. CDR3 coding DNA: TGTGCCAGCAGTTACTCGGGCAACACCGGGGAGCTGTTTTTT.